This TCR beta chain was sequenced for a study of T-cell memory formation after mild COVID-19. Study background: TCR clusters were mostly donor specific.

Notes on the study in general: Chiefly within CM and EM were the contracting CD4+ clones; CD8+ ones were within EMRA. Unconfirmed was the SARS-CoV-2 specificity of second-wave clones that peaked on day 37.

The 5'RACE method, run with constant-segment primers, produced TCR alpha and TCR beta cDNA libraries (carrying sample barcodes and UMIs). TCRdb re-derived calls from the 5' RACE reads in MiXCR, one entry per CDR3 protein. This table has a few hundred thousand distinct CDR3 sequences, 14% appearing once. Germline V gene sequence: CDR1 LGHNA, CDR2 YNFKEQ. The CDR3 sequence is 16 residues long. J lost 3 bases, V lost 0 bases, and 4 bases had no gene match. Comment on this clonotype: Its antigen is as yet unknown.

The sample was PBMCs or a T cell subset sorted from them (not recorded which). The receptor's source is a young man who had mild COVID-19 (a few samples of this study predate the infection). Cell type and time point are not known. This chain links TRBV4-2 with TRBJ2-1; 8 bases align to TRBD1. The CDR3 sequence is CASSQDGTGGYNEQFF. The CDR3, as DNA: TGTGCCAGCAGCCAAGATGGGACAGGAGGCTACAATGAGCAGTTCTTC.